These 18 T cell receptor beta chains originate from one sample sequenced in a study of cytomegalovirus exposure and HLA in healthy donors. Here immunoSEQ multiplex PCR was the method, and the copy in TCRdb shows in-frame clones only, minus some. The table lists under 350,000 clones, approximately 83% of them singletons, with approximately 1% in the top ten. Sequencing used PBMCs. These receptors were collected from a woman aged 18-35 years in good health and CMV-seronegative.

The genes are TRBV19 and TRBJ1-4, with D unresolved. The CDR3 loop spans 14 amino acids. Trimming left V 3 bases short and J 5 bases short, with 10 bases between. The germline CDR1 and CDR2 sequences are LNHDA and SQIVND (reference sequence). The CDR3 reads CASSMGRNNEKLFF. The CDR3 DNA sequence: TGTGCCAGTAGTATGGGCAGGAACAATGAAAAACTGTTTTTT. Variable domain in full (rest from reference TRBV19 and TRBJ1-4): DGGITQSPKYLFRKEGQNVTLSCEQNLNHDAMYWYRQDPGQGLRLIYYSQIVNDFQKGDIAEGYSVSREKKESFPLTVTSAQKNPTAFYLCASSMGRNNEKLFFGSGTQLSVL.

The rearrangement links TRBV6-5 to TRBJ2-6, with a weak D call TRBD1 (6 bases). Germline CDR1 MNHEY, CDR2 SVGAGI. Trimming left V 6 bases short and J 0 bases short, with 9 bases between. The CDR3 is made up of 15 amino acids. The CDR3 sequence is CASRDRISGANVLTF. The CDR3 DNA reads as TGTGCCAGCAGGGACAGAATCTCTGGGGCCAACGTCCTGACTTTC.

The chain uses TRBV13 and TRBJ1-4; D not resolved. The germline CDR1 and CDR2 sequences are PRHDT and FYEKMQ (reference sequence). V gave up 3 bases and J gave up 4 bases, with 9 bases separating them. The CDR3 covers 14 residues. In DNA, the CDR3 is TGTGCCAGCAGCTTCTCCGGGGTTAATGAAAAACTGTTTTTT. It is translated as CASSFSGVNEKLFF.

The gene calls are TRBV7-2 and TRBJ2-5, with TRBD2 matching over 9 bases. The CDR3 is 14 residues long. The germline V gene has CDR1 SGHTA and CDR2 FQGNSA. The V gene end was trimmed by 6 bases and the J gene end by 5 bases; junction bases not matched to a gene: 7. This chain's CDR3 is CASRPGLAAETQYF. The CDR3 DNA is TGTGCCAGCAGGCCGGGACTAGCAGCGGAGACCCAGTACTTC.

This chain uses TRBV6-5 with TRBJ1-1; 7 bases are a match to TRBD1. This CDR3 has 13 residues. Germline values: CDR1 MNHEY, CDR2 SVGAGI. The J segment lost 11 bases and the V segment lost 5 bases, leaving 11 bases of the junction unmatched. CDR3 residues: CASSNRDSLDAFF. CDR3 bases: TGTGCCAGCAGTAACCGGGACAGTCTAGACGCTTTCTTT.

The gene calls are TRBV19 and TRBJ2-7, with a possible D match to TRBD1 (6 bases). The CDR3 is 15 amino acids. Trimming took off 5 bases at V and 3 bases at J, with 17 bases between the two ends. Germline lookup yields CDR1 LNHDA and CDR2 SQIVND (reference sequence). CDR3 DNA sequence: TGTGCCAGTAGTGCTGGGGACAAGAGAATCTACGAGCAGTACTTC. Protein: CASSAGDKRIYEQYF.

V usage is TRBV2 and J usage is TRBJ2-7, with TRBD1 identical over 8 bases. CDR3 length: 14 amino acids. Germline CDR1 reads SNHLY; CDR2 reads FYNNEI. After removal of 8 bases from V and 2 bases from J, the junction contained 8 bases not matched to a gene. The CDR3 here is CASFHRDRTYEQYF. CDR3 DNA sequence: TGTGCCAGCTTCCACCGGGACAGGACCTACGAGCAGTACTTC.

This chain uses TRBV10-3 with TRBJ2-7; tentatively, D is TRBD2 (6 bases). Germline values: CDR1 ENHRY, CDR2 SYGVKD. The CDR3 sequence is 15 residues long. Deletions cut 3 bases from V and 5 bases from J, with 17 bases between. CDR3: CAISDRAGPRDEQYF. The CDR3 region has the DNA TGTGCCATCAGTGACCGCGCGGGGCCTAGGGACGAGCAGTACTTC.

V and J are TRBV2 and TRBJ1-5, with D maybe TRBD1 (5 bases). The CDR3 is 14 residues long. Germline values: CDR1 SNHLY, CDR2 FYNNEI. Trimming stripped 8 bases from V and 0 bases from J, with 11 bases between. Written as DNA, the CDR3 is TGTGCCAGCGGGGGGGGGTATAGCAATCAGCCCCAGCATTTT. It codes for CASGGGYSNQPQHF.

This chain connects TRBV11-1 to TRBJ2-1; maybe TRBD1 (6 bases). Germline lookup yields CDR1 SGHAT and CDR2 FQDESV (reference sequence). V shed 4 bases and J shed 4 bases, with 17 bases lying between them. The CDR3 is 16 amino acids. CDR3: CASSSKAQGFYNEQFF. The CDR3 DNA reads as TGTGCCAGCAGCTCGAAGGCCCAGGGGTTTTACAATGAGCAGTTCTTC. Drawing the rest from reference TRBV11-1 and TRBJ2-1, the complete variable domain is EAEVAQSPRYKITEKSQAVAFWCDPISGHATLYWYRQILGQGPELLVQFQDESVVDDSQLPKDRFSAERLKGVDSTLKIQPAELGDSAMYLCASSSKAQGFYNEQFFGPGTRLTVL.

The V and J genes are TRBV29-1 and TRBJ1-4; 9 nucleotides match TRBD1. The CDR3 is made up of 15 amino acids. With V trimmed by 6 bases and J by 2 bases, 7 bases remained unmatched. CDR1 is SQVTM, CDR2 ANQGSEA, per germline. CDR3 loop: CSVTGGRATNEKLFF. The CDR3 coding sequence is TGCAGCGTAACAGGGGGCCGGGCGACTAATGAAAAACTGTTTTTT.

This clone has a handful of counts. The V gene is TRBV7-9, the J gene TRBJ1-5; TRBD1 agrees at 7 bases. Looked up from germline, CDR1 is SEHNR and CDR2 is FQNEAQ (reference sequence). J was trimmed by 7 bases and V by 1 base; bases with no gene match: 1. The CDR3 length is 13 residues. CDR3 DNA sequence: TGTGCCAGCAGCTTAGAGGGGGCCCAGCCCCAGCATTTT. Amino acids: CASSLEGAQPQHF.

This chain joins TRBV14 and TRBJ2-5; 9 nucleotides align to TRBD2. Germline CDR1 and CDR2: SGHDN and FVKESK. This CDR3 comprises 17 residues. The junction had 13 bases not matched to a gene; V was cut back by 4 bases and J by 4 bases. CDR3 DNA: TGTGCCAGCAGCCCCTGGCTAGCGGGGACCCAAGGAGAGACCCAGTACTTC. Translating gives CASSPWLAGTQGETQYF.

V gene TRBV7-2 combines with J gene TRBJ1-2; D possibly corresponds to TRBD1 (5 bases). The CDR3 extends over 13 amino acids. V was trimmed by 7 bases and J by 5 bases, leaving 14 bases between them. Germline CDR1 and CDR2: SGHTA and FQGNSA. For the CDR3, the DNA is TGTGCCAGCACCACAGGCCCCCGGTATGGCTACACCTTC. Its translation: CASTTGPRYGYTF.

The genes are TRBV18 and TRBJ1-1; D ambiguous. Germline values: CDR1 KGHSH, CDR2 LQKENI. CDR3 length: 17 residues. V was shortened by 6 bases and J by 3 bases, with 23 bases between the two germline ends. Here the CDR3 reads CASSPSEGIPDYTEAFF. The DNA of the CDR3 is TGTGCCAGCTCCCCTTCGGAGGGTATTCCTGACTACACTGAAGCTTTCTTT.

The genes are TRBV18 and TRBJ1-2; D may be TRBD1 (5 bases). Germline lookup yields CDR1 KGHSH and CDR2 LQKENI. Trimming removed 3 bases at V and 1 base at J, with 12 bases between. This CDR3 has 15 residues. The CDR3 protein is CASSPSQGDNYGYTF. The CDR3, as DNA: TGTGCCAGCTCACCCTCCCAGGGCGATAACTATGGCTACACCTTC.

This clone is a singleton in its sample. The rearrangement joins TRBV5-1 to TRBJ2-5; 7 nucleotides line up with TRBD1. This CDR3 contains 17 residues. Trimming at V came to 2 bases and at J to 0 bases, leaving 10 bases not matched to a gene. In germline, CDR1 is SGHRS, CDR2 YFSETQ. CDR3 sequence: CASSLQGFTTYQETQYF. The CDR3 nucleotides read TGCGCCAGCAGCTTACAGGGGTTCACAACTTACCAAGAGACCCAGTACTTC.

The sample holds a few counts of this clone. CDR3 in amino acids: CASSSQGYYNSPLHF. Written as DNA, the CDR3 is TGTGCCAGCAGCTCACAGGGGTACTATAATTCACCCCTCCACTTT. The chain links TRBV27 to TRBJ1-6; 7 bases agree with TRBD1. This CDR3 comprises 15 residues. Germline CDR1 MNHEY, CDR2 SMNVEV (reference sequence). V trimming: 6 bases; J trimming: 3 bases; junction bases outside the gene matches: 5.